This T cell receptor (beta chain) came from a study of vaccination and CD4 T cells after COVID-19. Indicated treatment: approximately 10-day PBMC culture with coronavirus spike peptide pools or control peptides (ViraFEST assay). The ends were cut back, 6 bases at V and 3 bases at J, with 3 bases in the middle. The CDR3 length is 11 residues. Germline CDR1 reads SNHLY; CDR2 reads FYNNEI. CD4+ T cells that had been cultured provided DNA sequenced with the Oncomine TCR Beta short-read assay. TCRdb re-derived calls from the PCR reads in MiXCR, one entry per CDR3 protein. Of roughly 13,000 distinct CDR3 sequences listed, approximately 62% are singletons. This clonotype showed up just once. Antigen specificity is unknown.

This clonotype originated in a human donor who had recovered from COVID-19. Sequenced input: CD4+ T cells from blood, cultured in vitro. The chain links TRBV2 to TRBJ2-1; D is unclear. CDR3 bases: TGTGCCAGCAGCCTCTACAATGAGCAGTTCTTC. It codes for CASSLYNEQFF.